Listed here are 8 T cell receptor beta chains from one sample, sequenced in a study of cytomegalovirus exposure and HLA in healthy donors. A multiplex PCR was run with 60 Vbeta primers and 13 Jbeta primers. Libraries were prepared by immunoSEQ multiplex PCR; TCRdb keeps only in-frame clonotypes and omits some of them. The sample records 200,000 or so clones, 82% being singletons. The specimen sequenced was PBMCs. Receptors originate from a boy younger than 10 in good health and CMV-seronegative.

The chain has TRBV27 and TRBJ2-1; 12 bases are a match to TRBD2. The V segment lost 2 bases and the J segment 5 bases; nucleotides outside the gene matches: 1. Looked up from germline, CDR1 is MNHEY and CDR2 is SMNVEV (reference sequence). This CDR3 region has 15 residues. The CDR3, as DNA: TGTGCCAGCAGTTTAGGGACTAGCGGGCACAATGAGCAGTTCTTC. Protein product: CASSLGTSGHNEQFF.

The V call is TRBV19, the J call TRBJ1-5, with 8 bases identical to TRBD1. CDR1 is LNHDA, CDR2 SQIVND, per germline (reference sequence). With 5 bases clipped from V and 6 bases from J, the junction kept 15 bases outside the gene matches. This CDR3 comprises 17 residues. CDR3 in amino acids: CASSLGQGRSLRQPQHF. In nucleotides, the CDR3 is TGTGCCAGTAGTCTCGGACAGGGAAGGTCCCTCCGTCAGCCCCAGCATTTT.

The gene calls are TRBV30 and TRBJ2-7; TRBD1 matches 9 bases. Germline V gene sequence: CDR1 GTSNPN, CDR2 SVGIG (reference sequence). V lost 3 bases, J lost 6 bases, and 9 bases stayed unmatched. CDR3 length: 14 amino acids. CDR3 nucleotide sequence: TGTGCCTGGAGGCCAAGACAGGGGGAGTTCGAGCAGTACTTC. It is translated as CAWRPRQGEFEQYF.

This chain joins TRBV7-2 and TRBJ1-1; D is undetermined. Trimming shortened V by 4 bases and J by 5 bases, and 8 bases separated the two germline ends. There are 12 residues in the CDR3. Germline V lookup: CDR1 SGHTA, CDR2 FQGNSA. The CDR3 protein is CASSSRGTEAFF. The CDR3 region has the DNA TGTGCCAGCAGCTCACGAGGGACTGAAGCTTTCTTT.

V usage is TRBV9 and J usage is TRBJ2-7, with D hard to call. The V gene's germline CDR1 is SGDLS and CDR2 YYNGEE. Between the trimmed V and J ends, which lost 0 bases and 2 bases, there was a span of 6 bases. The CDR3 is 13 residues long. The CDR3 spells CASSVGGPYEQYF. CDR3 coding DNA: TGTGCCAGCAGCGTAGGAGGCCCCTACGAGCAGTACTTC. Drawing the rest from reference TRBV9 and TRBJ2-7, the complete variable domain is DSGVTQTPKHLITATGQRVTLRCSPRSGDLSVYWYQQSLDQGLQFLIQYYNGEERAKGNILERFSAQQFPDLHSELNLSSLELGDSALYFCASSVGGPYEQYFGPGTRLTVT.

The chain couples TRBV7-9 to TRBJ2-3; 10 positions agree with TRBD2. Germline assignment: CDR1 SEHNR and CDR2 FQNEAQ (reference sequence). J gave up 4 bases and V 5 bases, and 9 bases lay outside the gene matches. The CDR3 length is 16 residues. The CDR3 region has the DNA TGTGCCAGCAGCGGGAAGCGGGGGGGACGCTCAGATACGCAGTATTTT. As protein: CASSGKRGGRSDTQYF.

The J gene is TRBJ1-1, the V gene TRBV11-1; D may be TRBD1 (6 bases). The CDR3 sequence is 15 residues long. CDR1 and CDR2 from the germline V gene are SGHAT and FQDESV (reference sequence). V was shortened by 0 bases and J by 4 bases, with 12 bases between the two germline ends. The DNA for the CDR3 is TGTGCCAGCAGCTTAGCCGAACAGGGTAGCACTGAAGCTTTCTTT. The encoded protein is CASSLAEQGSTEAFF. Supplemented by reference TRBV11-1 and TRBJ1-1, the full variable domain reads EAEVAQSPRYKITEKSQAVAFWCDPISGHATLYWYRQILGQGPELLVQFQDESVVDDSQLPKDRFSAERLKGVDSTLKIQPAELGDSAMYLCASSLAEQGSTEAFFGQGTRLTVV.

The gene calls are TRBV7-2 and TRBJ1-4; no clear D. With 1 base removed from V and 10 bases from J, the gap between germline ends came to 19 bases. Germline assignment: CDR1 SGHTA and CDR2 FQGNSA. The CDR3 length is 16 residues. CDR3 nucleotides: TGTGCCAGCAGCTTAGTAGGGAGAAGACAAATGGGAAAACTGTTTTTT. Translating gives CASSLVGRRQMGKLFF.